One and the same sample provided the 21 T cell receptor beta chains below, sequenced in a study of neurological immune-mediated disorders. TCRdb processed the 5' RACE reads anew with MiXCR; each CDR3 protein has one entry. This sample has about 55,000 distinct CDR3 sequences, with just under 4% found just once. Material: CD4+ T cells from blood. The source is a woman between 40 and 55 years old with multiple sclerosis.

This clonotype came up many times. The V and J genes are TRBV5-1 and TRBJ2-2, with D maybe TRBD1 (6 bases). CDR1 and CDR2 from the germline V gene are SGHRS and YFSETQ. The CDR3 has 14 residues. V shed 2 bases and J shed 6 bases, with 11 bases lying between them. The CDR3 is CASSLNTGPGELFF. The CDR3 nucleotides read TGCGCCAGCAGCTTAAATACAGGGCCCGGGGAGCTGTTTTTT.

This clonotype was seen only a few times. CDR3 amino acids: CASSLRQGETQYF. CDR3 nucleotide sequence: TGTGCCAGCAGTCTAAGACAGGGGGAGACCCAGTACTTC. The rearrangement links TRBV6-6 to TRBJ2-5, with 8 bases aligning to TRBD1. J was trimmed by 5 bases and V by 5 bases; bases with no gene match: 4. The CDR3 loop spans 13 amino acids. Germline loops: CDR1 MNHNY, CDR2 SVGAGI (reference sequence).

This clonotype was recorded at least ten times. The chain joins TRBV5-6 to TRBJ2-5, with D perhaps TRBD2 (6 bases). The V and J ends lost 3 bases and 3 bases respectively, with 15 bases between them. Germline CDR1 and CDR2: SGHDT and YYEEEE. The CDR3 contains 15 residues. The DNA for the CDR3 is TGTGCCAGCAGCTCGTCGGGACGGACTAAAGAGACCCAGTACTTC. It yields the protein CASSSSGRTKETQYF.

This clonotype has at least ten counts. V and J are TRBV14 and TRBJ1-2; D ambiguous. Germline-derived CDR1 and CDR2 are SGHDN and FVKESK. The CDR3 covers 16 residues. V lost 4 bases and J 0 bases, leaving 15 bases between the germline ends. CDR3 in DNA: TGTGCCAGCAGCCCCACTGTAAGGCAAGCTAACTATGGCTACACCTTC. Its translation: CASSPTVRQANYGYTF.

As for this clonotype: Compared with germline, one end of the junction differs, possibly owing to a read error. The rearrangement uses TRBV7-2 and TRBJ2-7, with D perhaps TRBD1 or TRBD2 (7 bases each). The CDR3 is 16 amino acids. CDR1 and CDR2 (germline): SGHTA, FQGNSA. The CDR3 is CANSPGGVTISYEQYF. CDR3 DNA sequence: TGTGCCAACAGCCCAGGGGGGGTCACTATCTCCTACGAGCAGTACTTC.

This clonotype was observed at least ten times. The V gene is TRBV20-1, the J gene TRBJ2-7, with 10 bases matching TRBD1. Trimming cost V 6 bases and J 3 bases; bases outside gene matches: 8. The CDR3 is 14 amino acids. Germline CDR1 reads DFQATT; CDR2 reads SNEGSKA (reference sequence). CDR3 DNA: TGCAGTGCCTCTACTAGGACAGGGGGCTACGAGCAGTACTTC. Residues: CSASTRTGGYEQYF.

The chain is built from TRBV20-1 and TRBJ1-3; a possible D gene is TRBD1 (5 bases). This CDR3 spans 14 amino acids. In germline, CDR1 is DFQATT, CDR2 SNEGSKA (reference sequence). The V end was cut by 3 bases, the J end by 4 bases, with 13 bases between. The CDR3: CSARKPGLGNTIYF. As DNA, the CDR3 is TGCAGTGCTAGGAAGCCAGGGTTAGGAAACACCATATATTTT.

This clonotype was detected ten times or more. The chain couples TRBV16 to TRBJ1-1; D is unclear. The CDR3 spans 13 residues. CDR1 and CDR2 (germline): KGHSY, FQNENV. V gave up 2 bases and J gave up 6 bases, with 10 bases separating them. The CDR3 region has the DNA TGTGCCAGCAGCCAAGGTCTCAGGCCTGAAGCTTTCTTT. This codes for CASSQGLRPEAFF.

This sequence joins TRBV10-3 and TRBJ2-7, with a possible D match to TRBD2 (5 bases). This CDR3 comprises 13 residues. CDR1 and CDR2 (germline): ENHRY, SYGVKD. The ends were cut back, 7 bases at V and 4 bases at J, with 14 bases in the middle. The CDR3: CAITILAGYEQYF. The CDR3 DNA is TGTGCCATCACTATCCTCGCGGGTTACGAGCAGTACTTC.

This clonotype was observed at least ten times. V gene TRBV4-1 combines with J gene TRBJ2-7, with 7 bases identical to TRBD1. Trimming cost V 4 bases and J 5 bases; bases outside gene matches: 11. The germline CDR1 and CDR2 sequences are MGHRA and YSYEKL. The CDR3 contains 15 residues. Here the CDR3 reads CASSPPGQVRNEQYF. The CDR3 DNA is TGCGCCAGCAGCCCTCCAGGACAGGTTAGGAACGAGCAGTACTTC.

Ten or more counts support this clonotype. This chain links TRBV4-2 with TRBJ1-2; 7 bases line up with TRBD1. J was trimmed by 8 bases and V by 4 bases; bases with no gene match: 10. Germline assignment: CDR1 LGHNA and CDR2 YNFKEQ. The CDR3 spans 14 residues. The CDR3 spells CASSPGDRVKGYTF. CDR3 nucleotides: TGTGCCAGCAGCCCGGGCGACAGGGTTAAGGGCTACACCTTC.

This clonotype was seen ten or more times. The chain couples TRBV20-1 to TRBJ2-5, with 9 positions matching TRBD1. CDR1 and CDR2 (germline): DFQATT, SNEGSKA (reference sequence). The ends lost 3 bases at V and 11 bases at J; junction bases unmatched: 7. CDR3 size: 12 residues. CDR3 loop: CSASPDRGNQYF. The CDR3 DNA sequence: TGCAGTGCTAGCCCCGACAGGGGGAATCAGTACTTC.

In its sample, this clonotype was seen many times. The V gene is TRBV28, the J gene TRBJ1-5; tentative D call: TRBD1 (6 bases). Between the trimmed V and J ends, which lost 2 bases and 0 bases, there was a span of 20 bases. Germline lookup yields CDR1 MDHEN and CDR2 SYDVKM. CDR3 length: 19 amino acids. The CDR3 nucleotides read TGTGCCAGCAGTTTAATCCCAGGGGCCCTTTCTTATAGCAATCAGCCCCAGCATTTT. Its protein is CASSLIPGALSYSNQPQHF.

This clonotype was detected many times. A much more abundant neighbour one base away suggests this may be a read error. CDR3 sequence (DNA): TGCGCCAGCAGCCAAATTGGGGGGACTAGGACCGGGGAGCTGTTTTTT. This sequence encodes CASSQIGGTRTGELFF. The V gene is TRBV4-1, the J gene TRBJ2-2; 8 bases agree with TRBD2. This CDR3 comprises 16 residues. Unmatched junction bases numbered 7, after V lost 2 bases and J lost 5 bases. CDR1 and CDR2 from the germline V gene are MGHRA and YSYEKL.

This clonotype was observed at least ten times. This sequence joins TRBV29-1 and TRBJ1-1; no clear D. The CDR3 sequence is 11 residues long. V lost 4 bases to trimming and J lost 8 bases, with 11 bases between them. The germline V gene has CDR1 SQVTM and CDR2 ANQGSEA. The chain's CDR3 is CSVAVRAEAFF. CDR3 DNA sequence: TGCAGCGTTGCCGTGAGGGCAGAAGCTTTCTTT.

In its sample, this clonotype ranks as medium-sized (0.01 to 0.1%). This CDR3 is CASTSPLAKNIQYF. The CDR3 nucleotides read TGTGCCAGCACCAGCCCCCTAGCCAAAAACATTCAGTACTTC. The V call is TRBV6-5, the J call TRBJ2-4; D is uncertain. This CDR3 is built from 14 residues. V shed 7 bases and J shed 0 bases, with 10 bases lying between them. Germline V gene sequence: CDR1 MNHEY, CDR2 SVGAGI.

This clonotype occurred many times. This chain connects TRBV5-1 to TRBJ2-4; D may be TRBD1 (6 bases). The CDR3 has 13 residues. Trimming took off 5 bases at V and 8 bases at J, with 14 bases between the two ends. Germline loops: CDR1 SGHRS, CDR2 YFSETQ. This CDR3 reads CASRGDNRDIQYF. The CDR3 DNA sequence: TGCGCCAGCAGAGGGGACAACCGGGACATTCAGTACTTC.

This clonotype was observed many times. The chain recombines TRBV7-9 with TRBJ1-1; no clear D gene. The V gene's germline CDR1 is SEHNR and CDR2 FQNEAQ (reference sequence). V was trimmed by 3 bases and J by 3 bases, leaving 11 bases between them. The CDR3 contains 14 residues. CDR3 sequence reads: CASSFFSGDTEAFF. The CDR3 region has the DNA TGTGCCAGCAGCTTTTTTTCGGGTGACACTGAAGCTTTCTTT.

This clonotype has at least ten counts. V gene TRBV7-2 combines with J gene TRBJ2-7, with D maybe TRBD2 (5 bases). The germline CDR1 and CDR2 sequences are SGHTA and FQGNSA. V was shortened by 3 bases and J by 0 bases, with 15 bases between the two germline ends. The CDR3 sequence is 16 residues long. CDR3 residues: CASSLTGTGLSYEQYF. The DNA of the CDR3 is TGTGCCAGCAGCTTGACGGGCACCGGACTCTCCTACGAGCAGTACTTC.

This clonotype was observed at least ten times. This sequence joins TRBV29-1 and TRBJ2-4, with TRBD1 identical over 7 bases. CDR1 and CDR2 from the germline V gene are SQVTM and ANQGSEA. This CDR3 contains 11 residues. J lost 9 bases, V lost 2 bases, and 1 base had no gene match. This CDR3 reads CSVETGAIQYF. The DNA for the CDR3 is TGCAGCGTTGAAACAGGGGCCATTCAGTACTTC.

There are many counts of this clonotype. J is TRBJ2-1 and V is TRBV20-1; TRBD2 matches at 9 bases. This CDR3 is built from 16 residues. The germline gives CDR1 DFQATT, CDR2 SNEGSKA (reference sequence). J gave up 6 bases and V 0 bases, and 9 bases lay outside the gene matches. The CDR3 coding sequence is TGCAGTGCTAGAGATCCCAGCGGGGGGCTCTTCAATGAGCAGTTCTTC. It specifies CSARDPSGGLFNEQFF.